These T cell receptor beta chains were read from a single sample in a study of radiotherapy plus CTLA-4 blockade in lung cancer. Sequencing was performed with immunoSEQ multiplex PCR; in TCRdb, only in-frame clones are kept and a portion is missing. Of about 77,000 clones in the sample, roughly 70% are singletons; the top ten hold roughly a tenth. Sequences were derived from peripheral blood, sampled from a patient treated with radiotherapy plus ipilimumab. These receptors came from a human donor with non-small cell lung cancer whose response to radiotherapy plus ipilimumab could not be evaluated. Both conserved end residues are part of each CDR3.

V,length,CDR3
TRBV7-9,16,CASSHQGRGLYNEQFF
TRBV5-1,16,CASSSVKGVRTDTQYF
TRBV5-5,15,CASSPLVAGVSEQYF
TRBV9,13,CASSVDLLGGYTF
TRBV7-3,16,CASSLSGLAAYNEQFF
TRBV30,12,CAWSWGRTEAFF
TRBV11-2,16,CASSFYGTGDAGELFF
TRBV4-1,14,CASSRSGGYYEQYF
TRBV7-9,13,CASSPGQMAEAFF
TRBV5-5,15,CASSFQGAGNTEAFF
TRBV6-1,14,CASSEARSSYIQYF
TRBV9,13,CASSVDRGNEQFF
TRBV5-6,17,CASSWRLTAPMNTEAFF
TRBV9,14,CASSTRGNGNTIYF
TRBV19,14,CASSRQSSYNEQFF
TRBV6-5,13,CASSGGFLYEQYF
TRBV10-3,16,CAIRDTGTPGSDEQYF
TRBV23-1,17,CASSLLTGGESTGELFF
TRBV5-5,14,CASSSGLGNTEAFF
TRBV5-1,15,CASSLDQGGTDTQYF
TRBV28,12,CASSGTTDTQYF
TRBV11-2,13,CASSSDYTGELFF